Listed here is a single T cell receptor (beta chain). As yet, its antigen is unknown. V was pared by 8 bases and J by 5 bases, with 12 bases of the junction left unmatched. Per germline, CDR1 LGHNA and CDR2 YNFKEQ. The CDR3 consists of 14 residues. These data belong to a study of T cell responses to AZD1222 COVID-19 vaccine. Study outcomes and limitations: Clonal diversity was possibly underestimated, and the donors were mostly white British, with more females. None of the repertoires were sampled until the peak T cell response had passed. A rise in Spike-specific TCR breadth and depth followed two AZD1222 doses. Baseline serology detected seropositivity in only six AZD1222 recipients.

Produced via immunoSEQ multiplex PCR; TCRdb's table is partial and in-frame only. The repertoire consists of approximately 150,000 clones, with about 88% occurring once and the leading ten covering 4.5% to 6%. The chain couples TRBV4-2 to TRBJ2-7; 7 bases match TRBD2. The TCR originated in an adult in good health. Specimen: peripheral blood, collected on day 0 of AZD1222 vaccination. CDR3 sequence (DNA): TGTGCCAGCGGGCCGGGCGGGAGCGGCGACGAGCAGTACTTC. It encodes CASGPGGSGDEQYF.